The present T cell receptor (beta chain) was sequenced within a study of CD8 T cells in ankylosing spondylitis. Using its own MiXCR run on the 5' RACE reads, TCRdb lists one record per CDR3 protein. The table lists roughly 230,000 distinct CDR3 sequences, roughly 10% of them singletons, with 2.6% in the top ten. The TCR comes from a male donor with ankylosing spondylitis or in good health (not recorded which). Sequencing used blood, either unsorted or a sorted T cell fraction (not recorded which).

In DNA, the CDR3 is TGCAGCTTTTGGAGGGGGGAGCTTGAAGCTTTCTTT. This sequence encodes CSFWRGELEAFF. The chain links TRBV20-1 to TRBJ1-1, with a possible D match to TRBD1 (6 bases). Germline CDR1 and CDR2: DFQATT and SNEGSKA (reference sequence). This CDR3 contains 12 residues.